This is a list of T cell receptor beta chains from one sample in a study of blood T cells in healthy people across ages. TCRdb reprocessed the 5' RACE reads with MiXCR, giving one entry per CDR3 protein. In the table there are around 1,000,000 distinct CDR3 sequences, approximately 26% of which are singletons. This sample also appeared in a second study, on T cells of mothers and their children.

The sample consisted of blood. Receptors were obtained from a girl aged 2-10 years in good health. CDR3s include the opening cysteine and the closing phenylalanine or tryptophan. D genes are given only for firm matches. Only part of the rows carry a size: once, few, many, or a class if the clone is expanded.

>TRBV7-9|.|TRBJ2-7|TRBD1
CASRWTGGEQYF
TGTGCCAGCAGATGGACAGGGGGCGAGCAGTACTTC
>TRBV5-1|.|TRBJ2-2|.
CASSFTGNNGELFF
TGCGCCAGCAGCTTCACTGGAAACAACGGGGAGCTGTTTTTT
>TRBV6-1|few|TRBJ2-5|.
CASKGTAQETQYF
TGTGCCAGCAAAGGGACTGCCCAAGAGACCCAGTACTTC
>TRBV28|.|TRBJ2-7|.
CASSLPGGPTSYEQYF
TGTGCCAGCAGTTTGCCAGGAGGCCCTACTTCCTACGAGCAGTACTTC
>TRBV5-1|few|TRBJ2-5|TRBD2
CASSLGLVMEAQYF
TGCGCCAGCAGCTTAGGACTAGTTATGGAGGCCCAGTACTTC
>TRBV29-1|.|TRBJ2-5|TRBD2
CSVELASGGQETQYF
TGCAGCGTTGAGTTAGCTAGCGGGGGCCAAGAGACCCAGTACTTC
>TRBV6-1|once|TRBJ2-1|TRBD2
CASTGILAGGGSYNEQFF
TGTGCCAGCACCGGAATCCTAGCGGGTGGGGGCTCCTACAATGAGCAGTTCTTC
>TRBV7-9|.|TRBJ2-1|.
CASSNGPEQFF
TGTGCCAGCAGCAACGGTCCAGAGCAGTTCTTC
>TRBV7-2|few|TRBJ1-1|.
CASSLAPGSNTEAFF
TGTGCCAGCAGCTTAGCCCCGGGATCAAACACTGAAGCTTTCTTT
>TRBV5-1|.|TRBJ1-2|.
CASSLGSSLEGYTF
TGCGCCAGCAGCTTGGGTTCATCCCTCGAGGGCTACACCTTC
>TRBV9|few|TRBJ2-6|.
CASRSWGAGANVLTF
TGTGCCAGCAGGTCGTGGGGGGCGGGGGCCAACGTCCTGACTTTC
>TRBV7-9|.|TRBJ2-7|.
CASSFPDGGYEQYF
TGTGCCAGCAGCTTCCCTGATGGGGGTTACGAGCAGTACTTC
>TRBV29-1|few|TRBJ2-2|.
CSVEFWTRNTGELFF
TGCAGCGTTGAATTCTGGACGCGGAACACCGGGGAGCTGTTTTTT
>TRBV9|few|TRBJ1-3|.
CASSVTSSGNTIYF
TGTGCCAGCAGCGTCACTAGCTCTGGAAACACCATATATTTT
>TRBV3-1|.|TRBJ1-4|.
CASSQDRGTNEKLFF
TGTGCCAGCAGCCAAGACAGGGGAACTAATGAAAAACTGTTTTTT
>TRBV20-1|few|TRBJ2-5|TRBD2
CSARASTWTRGETQYF
TGCAGTGCTAGAGCCTCTACCTGGACTAGGGGCGAGACCCAGTACTTC
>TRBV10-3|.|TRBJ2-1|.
CAISETGNEQFF
TGTGCCATCAGTGAGACTGGGAATGAGCAGTTCTTC
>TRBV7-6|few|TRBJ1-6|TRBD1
CASSPGTDGSPLHF
TGTGCCAGCAGCCCCGGGACAGACGGTTCACCCCTCCACTTT
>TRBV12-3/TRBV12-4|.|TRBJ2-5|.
CASSLGGPLETQYF
TGTGCCAGCAGTTTAGGTGGGCCCCTGGAGACCCAGTACTTC
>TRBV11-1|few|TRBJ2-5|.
CASSFLLPGLERTSVFETQYF
TGTGCCAGCAGCTTCCTCCTACCGGGGTTGGAACGTACGTCCGTATTCGAGACCCAGTACTTC
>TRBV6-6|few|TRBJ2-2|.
CASSYGALGHTGELFF
TGTGCCAGCAGTTACGGGGCTCTAGGGCACACCGGGGAGCTGTTTTTT
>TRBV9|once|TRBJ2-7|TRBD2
CASTSGTSGAYEQYF
TGTGCCAGCACGTCCGGGACTAGCGGGGCATACGAGCAGTACTTC
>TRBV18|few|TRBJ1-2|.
CASSPRGTQHFF
TGTGCCAGCTCTCCCCGGGGAACCCAGCACTTCTTC
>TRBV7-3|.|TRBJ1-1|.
CASSEQGRGTEAFF
TGTGCCAGCAGCGAACAGGGTCGTGGCACTGAAGCTTTCTTT
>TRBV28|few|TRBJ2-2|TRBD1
CASSSDRGHTGELFF
TGTGCCAGCAGTTCGGACAGGGGGCACACCGGGGAGCTGTTTTTT
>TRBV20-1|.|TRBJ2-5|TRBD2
CSARSRQRGIQETQYF
TGCAGTGCTAGAAGCAGGCAGCGGGGGATCCAAGAGACCCAGTACTTC
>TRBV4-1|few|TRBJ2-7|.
CASSQEGRSQYEQYF
TGCGCCAGCAGCCAAGAAGGACGATCGCAATACGAGCAGTACTTC
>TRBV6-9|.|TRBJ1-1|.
CASLGVLMNTEAFF
TGTGCCAGTCTTGGGGTATTAATGAACACTGAAGCTTTCTTT
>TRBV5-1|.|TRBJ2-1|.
CASSLARGGEQFF
TGCGCCAGCAGCTTGGCCAGGGGAGGGGAGCAGTTCTTC
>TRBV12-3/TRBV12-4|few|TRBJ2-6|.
CASSFNRPGRVTSGANVLTF
TGTGCCAGCAGTTTCAATCGGCCAGGGAGAGTAACTTCTGGGGCCAACGTCCTGACTTTC
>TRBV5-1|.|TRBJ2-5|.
CASSPRGGPQETQYF
TGCGCCAGCAGCCCCAGGGGCGGGCCCCAAGAGACCCAGTACTTC
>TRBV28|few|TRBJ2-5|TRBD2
CASSFPYGRTRGSETQYF
TGTGCCAGCAGTTTCCCCTACGGCCGGACTAGAGGGTCAGAGACCCAGTACTTC
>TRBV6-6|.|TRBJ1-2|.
CASSYPDRNGYTF
TGTGCCAGCAGTTACCCCGACAGAAATGGCTACACCTTC
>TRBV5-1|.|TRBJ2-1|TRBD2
CASSSSSGSYNEQFF
TGCGCCAGCAGCTCTTCTAGCGGGAGCTACAATGAGCAGTTCTTC
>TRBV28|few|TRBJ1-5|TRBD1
CASTSTGGGNQPQHF
TGTGCCAGCACTTCGACAGGGGGCGGCAATCAGCCCCAGCATTTT
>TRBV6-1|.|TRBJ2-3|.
CASSDLPPLTDTQYF
TGTGCCAGCAGTGATCTGCCTCCTCTCACAGATACGCAGTATTTT
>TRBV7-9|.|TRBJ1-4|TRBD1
CASSAMTGPNEKLFF
TGTGCCAGCAGCGCTATGACAGGGCCTAATGAAAAACTGTTTTTT
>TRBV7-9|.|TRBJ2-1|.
CASSFEAGFNEQFF
TGTGCCAGCAGCTTTGAAGCGGGCTTCAATGAGCAGTTCTTC
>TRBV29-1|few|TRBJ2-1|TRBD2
CSVGSGGNEQFF
TGCAGCGTTGGGAGCGGGGGCAATGAGCAGTTCTTC
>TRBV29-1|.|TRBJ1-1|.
CSAEDGRTEAFF
TGCAGCGCAGAAGACGGGCGCACTGAAGCTTTCTTT
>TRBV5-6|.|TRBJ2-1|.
CASSLRMDVPNEQFF
TGTGCCAGCAGCTTAAGAATGGACGTACCGAATGAGCAGTTCTTC
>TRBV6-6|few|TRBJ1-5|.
CASTRESNQPQHF
TGTGCCAGCACGCGGGAGAGCAATCAGCCCCAGCATTTT
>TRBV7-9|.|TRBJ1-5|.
CASSLGHEQPQHF
TGTGCCAGCAGCTTAGGGCATGAGCAGCCCCAGCATTTT
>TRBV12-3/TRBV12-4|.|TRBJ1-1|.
CASSLGQSWDTEAFF
TGTGCCAGCAGTTTAGGGCAGTCCTGGGACACTGAAGCTTTCTTT
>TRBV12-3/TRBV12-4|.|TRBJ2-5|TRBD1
CASSSDRGDQYF
TGTGCCAGCAGTTCGGACAGGGGAGACCAGTACTTC
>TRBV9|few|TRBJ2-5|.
CASSVGRLSGQETQYF
TGTGCCAGCAGCGTGGGCCGGTTAAGCGGGCAAGAGACCCAGTACTTC
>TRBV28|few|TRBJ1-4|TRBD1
CASSFVGGDYEKLFF
TGTGCCAGCAGTTTTGTAGGGGGCGATTATGAAAAACTGTTTTTT
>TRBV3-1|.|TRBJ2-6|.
CASSQAGNGANVLTF
TGTGCCAGCAGCCAAGCGGGGAACGGGGCCAACGTCCTGACTTTC
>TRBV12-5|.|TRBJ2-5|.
CASGLGGIYQETQYF
TGTGCTAGTGGTTTGGGGGGTATATACCAAGAGACCCAGTACTTC
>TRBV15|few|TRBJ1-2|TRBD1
CATSSRDRPSLGYTF
TGTGCCACCAGCAGTAGGGACAGGCCGTCGTTGGGCTACACCTTC
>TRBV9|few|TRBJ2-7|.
CASSPLRGTANEQYF
TGTGCCAGCAGCCCACTAAGGGGAACAGCGAACGAGCAGTACTTC
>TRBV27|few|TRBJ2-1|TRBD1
CASSSDRVIVGSEQFF
TGTGCCAGCAGTTCCGACAGGGTTATAGTGGGAAGTGAGCAGTTCTTC
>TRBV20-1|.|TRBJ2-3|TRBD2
CSAQIPGLATDTQYF
TGCAGTGCCCAAATCCCGGGACTAGCAACAGATACGCAGTATTTT
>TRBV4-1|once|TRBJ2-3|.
CASSQVSRSGPGGTQYF
TGCGCCAGCAGCCAAGTTTCCCGGAGCGGGCCTGGGGGTACGCAGTATTTT
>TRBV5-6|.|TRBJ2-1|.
CASSSTGLSANEQFF
TGTGCCAGCAGCTCCACGGGACTCAGTGCCAATGAGCAGTTCTTC
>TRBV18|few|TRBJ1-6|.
CASSLSRTPHGDNSPLHF
TGTGCCAGCTCACTCAGTCGGACTCCACATGGGGATAATTCACCCCTCCACTTT
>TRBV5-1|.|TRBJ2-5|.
CASTKDSLYQETQYF
TGCGCCAGCACCAAGGACAGCCTCTACCAAGAGACCCAGTACTTC
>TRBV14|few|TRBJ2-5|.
CASSQLRGQRKETQYF
TGTGCCAGCAGCCAACTGAGAGGGCAGCGGAAAGAGACCCAGTACTTC
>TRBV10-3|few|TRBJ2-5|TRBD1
CAIRGTTGGNQETQYF
TGTGCCATCAGGGGGACGACAGGGGGAAATCAAGAGACCCAGTACTTC
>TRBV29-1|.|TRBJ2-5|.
CSVRLLYQETQYF
TGCAGCGTTCGACTCCTGTACCAAGAGACCCAGTACTTC